The text below deals with one TCR beta chain. Its antigen remains unknown. These data originate in a study of beta chain features in type 1 diabetes. Study-wide findings and caveats: Sampled from patients, naive, central memory and Treg TCRB repertoires appeared more similar than those sampled from healthy donors. Across all four CD4+ subsets, people with type 1 diabetes showed modestly shorter TCRB CDR3s.

The study reverse transcribed the entire isolated RNA, so it sequenced expressed TCRB transcripts. Data came from immunoSEQ multiplex PCR; TCRdb stores just in-frame clones and leaves some out. The sample records a few hundred thousand clones, 8.5% to 10% being singletons. This CDR3 is 15 amino acids long. V was clipped by 7 bases and J by 4 bases; unmatched bases: 12. Germline lookup yields CDR1 SGHRS and CDR2 YFSETQ. Specimen: central memory CD4+ T cells from blood. V gene TRBV5-1 combines with J gene TRBJ2-3; 7 nucleotides match TRBD1. The clonotype comes from a man aged 30 to 39 with type 1 diabetes. CDR3 DNA: TGCGCCAGCCTACAGGGGCACCCTGGGGCAGATACGCAGTATTTT. Translated: CASLQGHPGADTQYF.